The rows below give T cell receptor beta chains drawn from one sample of a study of CD8+CD57+ T cells in acquired aplastic anemia. TCRdb reprocessed the reads with MiXCR, giving one entry per CDR3 protein. The table records roughly 200,000 distinct CDR3 sequences, roughly two thirds of them present only once. The source material was sorted CD4+, CD8+, or CD8+CD57+ T cells (not recorded which) from PBMCs. These TCRs come from a human donor with aplastic anemia. Both conserved end residues are part of each CDR3. Fields, in order: V gene, J gene, CDR3 protein.

TRBV9	TRBJ1-1	CASSVAGSGDTEAFF
TRBV5-5	TRBJ2-7	CASSSYSGRSNYEQYF
TRBV12-3/TRBV12-4	TRBJ2-5	CASRAGTDTMAETQYF
TRBV7-7	TRBJ2-1	CASSLDVTTNEQFF
TRBV9	TRBJ2-5	CASGGADQETQYF
TRBV19	TRBJ2-1	CATDDRGSYNEQFF
TRBV20-1	TRBJ2-7	CSAPGRAGGPHEQYF
TRBV19	TRBJ2-7	CASSILQGHEQYF
TRBV2	TRBJ1-5	CASRAGTSNQPQHF
TRBV11-2	TRBJ2-1	CASSLGLPDNEQFF
TRBV5-1	TRBJ2-5	CASSLGTGGIQEAQYF
TRBV5-1	TRBJ2-1	CASSFVPTGGARNEQFF
TRBV10-1	TRBJ2-2	CASSEAIRNGELFF
TRBV6-1	TRBJ2-3	CASSEDGASTDTQYF
TRBV9	TRBJ2-3	CASSVATGLDNEQYF
TRBV6-1	TRBJ2-2	CASKHRTSGGLNTGELFF
TRBV2	TRBJ2-3	CASSRGYVAGDTQYF
TRBV7-2	TRBJ2-7	CASSKGQDYEQYF
TRBV2	TRBJ2-5	CASRWGTGGLETQYF
TRBV15	TRBJ2-1	CATSSSRSGQGTWDEQFF
TRBV5-8	TRBJ2-4	CASSSLTGAAAKNIQYF
TRBV5-1	TRBJ2-3	CASSLGLRIATDTQYF
TRBV9	TRBJ1-2	CASSPAGDNDYGYTF
TRBV7-8	TRBJ1-6	CASSPEDYNSPLHF
TRBV5-1	TRBJ2-2	CASQAGNTGELFF
TRBV3-1	TRBJ2-1	CASSQGTYNEQFF
TRBV10-3	TRBJ1-2	CAIRELTDYGYTF
TRBV20-1	TRBJ1-6	CSARDSTDTRNSPLHF
TRBV10-1	TRBJ2-1	CASSDSGANDRFF
TRBV10-3	TRBJ2-7	CAISDAQSYERYF
TRBV5-1	TRBJ2-2	CASSLYDGGAFAGELFF
TRBV20-1	TRBJ1-1	CSARKGPLNTEAFF
TRBV7-2	TRBJ2-7	CASSLERGSAGYEQYF
TRBV19	TRBJ2-5	CASSSRRTKETQYF
TRBV24-1	TRBJ1-2	CATSDAGHTYGYTF
TRBV24-1	TRBJ2-3	CATSDTLAGPYTDTQYF
TRBV15	TRBJ1-1	CATSRDRKGPREAFF
TRBV20-1	TRBJ2-3	CSASKAGDRVAGDTQYF
TRBV7-9	TRBJ2-5	CASSLMAQETQYF
TRBV7-3	TRBJ2-1	CASSPSGKDEQFF
TRBV2	TRBJ2-5	CASSGTVGGETQYF
TRBV2	TRBJ2-7	CASSLIRGPYEQYF